This T cell receptor (beta chain) was found in a study of blood T cells in healthy people across ages. General study points: CMV infection status of these donors was not known.

Sample-barcoded 5' priming and a J-beta primer mix drove a second PCR of roughly 7 to 11 cycles. TCRdb independently ran MiXCR on the 5' RACE reads; one entry per CDR3 protein. In the table there are some 890,000 distinct CDR3 sequences, roughly 29% of which are singletons. V lost 6 bases, J lost 8 bases, and 9 bases stayed unmatched. The CDR3 runs to 14 residues. CDR1 is MDHEN, CDR2 SYDVKM, per germline. This clonotype has ten or more counts. Its antigen is unidentified. These data also formed part of another study, on T cells of mothers and their children.

The genes are TRBV28 and TRBJ2-5; 10 bases map to TRBD2. Sequences were obtained from blood. The origin of this receptor is a woman aged 40 to 50 in good health. Here the CDR3 reads CASRVAGGTATQYF. DNA for the CDR3: TGTGCCAGCAGGGTAGCGGGGGGCACCGCTACCCAGTACTTC.